These T cell receptor beta chains were read from a single sample in a study of blood T cell repertoires in COVID-19. Generated by immunoSEQ multiplex PCR, the TCRdb table keeps only in-frame clones and is missing some. The sample carries under 65,000 clones, around 87% recorded once. Sequencing was done on a sample of peripheral blood. The receptors come from a woman aged 55-70 years with COVID-19, enrolled during active disease. CDR3s include the opening cysteine and the closing phenylalanine or tryptophan. The D gene is left open where the match is weak. Clone size appears in some rows only: once, few, many, or a class for an expanded clone.

TRBJ1-2 | once | TRBV28 | TRBD1 | TGTGCCAGCAGCCGATTGACAGGGAACTATGGCTACACCTTC | CASSRLTGNYGYTF
TRBJ2-3 | few | TRBV7-9 | - | TGTGCCAGCAGCTTACTTGCTAGCGTCAGGACAGATACGCAGTATTTT | CASSLLASVRTDTQYF
TRBJ1-3 | - | TRBV10-3 | - | TGTGCCATCAAGGACAGTGGCTCTGGAAACACCATATATTTT | CAIKDSGSGNTIYF
TRBJ2-3 | - | TRBV7-9 | TRBD2 | TGTGCCACATCAGAGCGGGGATATAGCACAGATACGCAGTATTTT | CATSERGYSTDTQYF
TRBJ1-4 | few | TRBV10-3 | - | TGTGCCATCAGTGATGAGCTAGGGGGTGAAAAACTGTTTTTT | CAISDELGGEKLFF
TRBJ2-5 | - | TRBV28 | - | TGTGCCAGCAGTTTGGTCAGGAAACAAGAGACCCAGTACTTC | CASSLVRKQETQYF
TRBJ2-5 | few | TRBV7-9 | TRBD1 | TGTGCCAGCAGCTTAGTAGGCAGGGGGCAAGAGACCCAGTACTTC | CASSLVGRGQETQYF
TRBJ1-2 | - | TRBV15 | TRBD1 | TGTGCCACCAGCAGAGACTGGGCCGGGACAGGGTATGGCTACACCTTC | CATSRDWAGTGYGYTF
TRBJ1-5 | - | TRBV3-1/TRBV3-2 | TRBD1 | TGTGCCAGCAGCGATGGGACAGCTCGGTTAGGTCAGCCCCAGCATTTT | CASSDGTARLGQPQHF
TRBJ2-6 | - | TRBV6-6 | - | TGTGCCAGCAGTTTCGGGGTGGGCGCTGGGGCCAACGTCCTGACTTTC | CASSFGVGAGANVLTF
TRBJ2-5 | - | TRBV6-5 | - | TGTGCCAGCAGCCACAGGGTCGAGACCCAGTACTTC | CASSHRVETQYF
TRBJ1-1 | - | TRBV5-1 | - | TGCGCCAGCAGCTTGGGACAAACGAACACTGAAGCTTTCTTT | CASSLGQTNTEAFF
TRBJ2-5 | once | TRBV5-1 | TRBD2 | TGCGCCAGCAGCTTGTCACTAGCGGTTTTCCAAGAGACCCAGTACTTC | CASSLSLAVFQETQYF
TRBJ2-5 | - | TRBV9 | - | TGTGCCAGCAGCCCAAGTTGGGGTCAGGGTTCGGAGACCCAGTACTTC | CASSPSWGQGSETQYF
TRBJ2-4 | - | TRBV28 | - | TGTGCCAGCAGTCCCCTAGACAGGGCCAAAAACATTCAGTACTTC | CASSPLDRAKNIQYF
TRBJ1-1 | - | TRBV21-1 | - | TGTGCCAGCAGCCCCGCGAGGACAGGGGCTTTCTTT | CASSPARTGAFF
TRBJ2-2 | - | TRBV10-1 | - | TGCGCCAGCCAAAGAGGTACCGGGGAGCTGTTTTTT | CASQRGTGELFF
TRBJ2-7 | - | TRBV29-1 | - | TGCAGCGTGGTGGGCAACTCCTACGAGCAGTACTTC | CSVVGNSYEQYF
TRBJ1-1 | few | TRBV27 | TRBD1 | TGTGCCAGCAGTAATGCAGGGGGGACTGAAGCTTTCTTT | CASSNAGGTEAFF
TRBJ1-1 | - | TRBV4-1 | - | TGCGCCAGCAGCCAAATTCCAGACACTGAAGCTTTCTTT | CASSQIPDTEAFF
TRBJ1-1 | - | TRBV29-1 | - | TGCAGCGTTGAGATGAGCACTGAAGCTTTCTTT | CSVEMSTEAFF
TRBJ2-7 | - | TRBV6-6 | TRBD1 | TGTGCCAGCAGTTACTCCGGACAGGGGGCCTACGAGCAGTACTTC | CASSYSGQGAYEQYF
TRBJ1-1 | - | TRBV5-5 | - | TGTGCCAGCAGCTTACCGACAAGGAACACTGAAGCTTTCTTT | CASSLPTRNTEAFF
TRBJ1-2 | - | TRBV2 | - | TGTGCCAGCAGTGAGCAGGGCCGAAGGCTTGCTAACTATGGCTACACCTTC | CASSEQGRRLANYGYTF
TRBJ1-5 | - | TRBV27 | TRBD1 | TGTGCCAGCAGTTTGGGACAGGGTGGCAATCAGCCCCAGCATTTT | CASSLGQGGNQPQHF
TRBJ1-3 | - | TRBV6-5 | TRBD1 | TGTGCCAGCAGTTATGGACAGGGCGGAAACACCATATATTTT | CASSYGQGGNTIYF
TRBJ1-5 | - | TRBV19 | - | TGTGCCAGTAGTATAGGTTGGCCCGCGGTTGGCAATCAGCCCCAGCATTTT | CASSIGWPAVGNQPQHF
TRBJ1-5 | - | TRBV30 | - | TGTGCCTGGAGTGTCGGTGGCAATCAGCCCCAGCATTTT | CAWSVGGNQPQHF
TRBJ2-2 | - | TRBV13 | - | TGTGCCAGCAGCTTGCGGCTCCCCGGGGAGCTGTTTTTT | CASSLRLPGELFF
TRBJ2-1 | - | TRBV9 | TRBD2 | TGTGCCAGCAGCGTATACCTAGCGGGAGCTGGGGATTTATATGAGCAGTTCTTC | CASSVYLAGAGDLYEQFF
TRBJ1-4 | - | TRBV30 | TRBD1 | TGTGCCTGGAGTGAGGGGACAGGAGAAACTTTT | CAWSEGTGETF
TRBJ1-5 | - | TRBV18 | - | TGTGCCAGCTCAAAACAGGGAAGGTGGAATCAGCCCCAGCATTTT | CASSKQGRWNQPQHF
TRBJ1-5 | - | TRBV28 | - | TGTGCCAGCAGTTTATCCATGGGGGGTTTATTGGCCCAGCATTTT | CASSLSMGGLLAQHF
TRBJ1-2 | - | TRBV9 | - | TGTGCCAGCAGCGCTTCAGGGTCTTCTAACTATGGCTACACCTTC | CASSASGSSNYGYTF
TRBJ2-4 | - | TRBV6-5 | TRBD1 | TGTGCCAGTGAGCAACAGGGGGCTGGAAACATTCAGTACTTC | CASEQQGAGNIQYF
TRBJ2-1 | once | TRBV28 | TRBD2 | TGTGCCAGCAGTATCCTGAACGGGGGGTCCTACAATGAGCAGTTCTTC | CASSILNGGSYNEQFF
TRBJ1-3 | - | TRBV18 | TRBD1 | TGTGCCAGCTCACAACAGGGGTCTGGAAACACCATATATTTT | CASSQQGSGNTIYF
TRBJ2-1 | - | TRBV2 | TRBD2 | TGTGCCAGCAGTGATAGGAGCGGGATCGGCAATGAGCAGTTCTTC | CASSDRSGIGNEQFF
TRBJ1-1 | - | TRBV3-1/TRBV3-2 | - | TGTGCCAGCAGCCCAGACAGTTTGAACACTGAAGCTTTCTTT | CASSPDSLNTEAFF
TRBJ2-3 | once | TRBV19 | - | TGTGCCAGTAGTATCGCTCTGGGGCCCACAGATACGCAGTATTTT | CASSIALGPTDTQYF
TRBJ1-2 | once | TRBV5-6 | TRBD1 | TGTGCCAGCAGCCCGGGACAGATCTATGGCTACACCTTC | CASSPGQIYGYTF
TRBJ2-2 | once | TRBV27 | TRBD1 | TGTGCCAGCAGGCTCCGGGACAGGGGTTTCGCCGGGGAGCTGTTTTTT | CASRLRDRGFAGELFF
TRBJ2-1 | - | TRBV9 | - | TGTGCCAGCAGCGGACCGCAGGGACTGTACAATGAGCAGTTCTTC | CASSGPQGLYNEQFF
TRBJ1-5 | - | TRBV28 | TRBD1 | TGTGCCAGCAGCCCAACCGGGGGACAGCAGAATCAGCCCCAGCATTTT | CASSPTGGQQNQPQHF
TRBJ2-7 | - | TRBV28 | TRBD2 | TGTGCCAGCAGTCCGACGGTCGCGGGAGCCTACGAGCAGTACTTC | CASSPTVAGAYEQYF